The 22 T cell receptor beta chains below were found in one sample sequenced in a study of shared clonotypes between healthy human individuals. Terminally differentiated effector memory CD45RA+ cells were excluded from the naive CD8 cells, which were CD45RO-negative and positively selected for CCR7. TCRdb's copy holds only in-frame clones and misses some; the assay was immunoSEQ multiplex PCR. The data contain some 2 million clones, about 95% of them seen just once; the ten biggest clones take up about 1.1%. Input material: naive CD8+ T cells sorted from blood. Every receptor here comes from a man aged 18 to 29 in good health.

The chain couples TRBV7-9 to TRBJ1-5, with 8 nucleotides matching TRBD1. Germline V gives CDR1 SEHNR, CDR2 FQNEAQ (reference sequence). V was clipped by 3 bases and J by 7 bases; unmatched bases: 5. This CDR3 spans 14 amino acids. The DNA for the CDR3 is TGTGCCAGCAGCTTGGACAGGGTAGACCAGCCCCAGCATTTT. This codes for CASSLDRVDQPQHF. Together with reference TRBV7-9 and TRBJ1-5, the CDR3 gives the full variable domain: DTGVSQNPRHKITKRGQNVTFRCDPISEHNRLYWYRQTLGQGPEFLTYFQNEAQLEKSRLLSDRFSAERPKGSFSTLEIQRTEQGDSAMYLCASSLDRVDQPQHFGDGTRLSIL.

V is TRBV7-8 and J is TRBJ2-7; TRBD1 is a possible D gene (6 bases). Trimming cost V 2 bases and J 2 bases, with 13 bases left between them. The CDR3 has 15 residues. Germline lookup yields CDR1 SGHVS and CDR2 FQNEAQ. The CDR3 reads CASSLFGRGTYEQYF. CDR3 sequence (DNA): TGTGCCAGCAGCTTATTCGGCAGGGGCACCTACGAGCAGTACTTC.

This clone was seen only once. The chain links TRBV9 to TRBJ1-2, with D possibly matching TRBD1 (6 bases). Germline-derived CDR1 and CDR2 are SGDLS and YYNGEE. The germline V and J ends were trimmed by 5 bases and 6 bases, with 14 bases remaining between them. There are 13 residues in the CDR3. In DNA, the CDR3 is TGTGCCAGCAGAGGTGACAGACAGGATGGCTACACCTTC. This codes for CASRGDRQDGYTF.

In this sample, this clone turned up once. The chain uses TRBV7-9 and TRBJ2-2, with 8 bases aligning to TRBD1. This CDR3 comprises 17 residues. The germline gives CDR1 SEHNR, CDR2 FQNEAQ (reference sequence). V shed 2 bases and J 6 bases; nucleotides not matched to a gene: 11. The CDR3 DNA sequence: TGTGCCAGCAGCTTACCCCATGGACAGGGTCCACCCGGGGAGCTGTTTTTT. Protein: CASSLPHGQGPPGELFF.

The rearrangement uses TRBV7-2 and TRBJ2-1, with D perhaps TRBD1 or TRBD2 (5 bases each). Germline V CDR1 and CDR2: SGHTA, FQGNSA. The CDR3 consists of 16 residues. Trimming left V 5 bases short and J 3 bases short, with 17 bases between. CDR3 nucleotide sequence: TGTGCCAGCAGCCCACCCCCGGGGCTGTTCTACAATGAGCAGTTCTTC. Translated, it gives CASSPPPGLFYNEQFF.

The gene calls are TRBV9 and TRBJ1-1; the match to TRBD1 covers 9 bases. Looked up from germline, CDR1 is SGDLS and CDR2 is YYNGEE. V shed 3 bases and J 4 bases; nucleotides not matched to a gene: 13. The CDR3 covers 17 residues. CDR3 nucleotides: TGTGCCAGCAGCGGGACAGGGGTATTAGGGGGTGGCACTGAAGCTTTCTTT. This gives the protein CASSGTGVLGGGTEAFF.

CDR3 sequence reads: CASRTSGGRDTEAFF. The CDR3 nucleotides read TGTGCCAGCCGGACATCCGGAGGTAGGGACACTGAAGCTTTCTTT. The chain joins TRBV6-5 to TRBJ1-1; tentatively, D is TRBD1 (5 bases). The germline CDR1 and CDR2 sequences are MNHEY and SVGAGI. V was cut by 8 bases and J by 3 bases, with 19 bases left in between. The CDR3 is 15 amino acids.

The chain combines TRBV27 with TRBJ2-5, with D possibly matching TRBD2 (6 bases). V dropped 4 bases and J dropped 4 bases, with 22 bases sitting between them. CDR1 and CDR2 (germline): MNHEY, SMNVEV (reference sequence). CDR3 length: 17 residues. CDR3 loop: CASSSPLIGGHLETQYF. The DNA for the CDR3 is TGTGCCAGCAGTTCCCCCCTTATTGGAGGGCACCTAGAGACCCAGTACTTC.

The rearrangement uses TRBV7-9 and TRBJ2-1; 10 positions match TRBD2. The CDR3 loop spans 12 amino acids. Germline assignment: CDR1 SEHNR and CDR2 FQNEAQ (reference sequence). V was clipped by 11 bases and J by 9 bases; unmatched bases: 7. The CDR3, as DNA: TGTGCCGGGTTAGCGGGAGGAGTTGAGCAGTTCTTC. This encodes CAGLAGGVEQFF.

The CDR3 here is CASSQGTVYANTGELFF. The CDR3 nucleotides read TGTGCCAGCAGCCAAGGGACGGTCTACGCGAACACCGGGGAGCTGTTTTTT. The rearrangement links TRBV7-9 to TRBJ2-2; TRBD1 or TRBD2 may be the D gene (5 bases each). The CDR3 spans 17 residues. Germline V gene lookup returns CDR1 SEHNR and CDR2 FQNEAQ (reference sequence). V was cut by 5 bases and J by 0 bases, with 16 bases left in between.

V is TRBV20-1 and J is TRBJ1-2, with D hard to call. The CDR3 totals 11 residues. Germline-derived CDR1 and CDR2 are DFQATT and SNEGSKA (reference sequence). The V gene lost 0 bases and the J gene lost 13 bases, with 12 bases spanning the gap. The CDR3 spells CSARDYAIITF. The CDR3, as DNA: TGCAGTGCTAGAGACTACGCGATTATCACCTTC.

The rearrangement uses TRBV4-1 and TRBJ2-7; D perhaps matches TRBD2 (5 bases). CDR1 is MGHRA, CDR2 YSYEKL, per germline. The V gene lost 1 base and the J gene lost 2 bases, with 12 bases spanning the gap. The CDR3 extends over 15 amino acids. CDR3 coding DNA: TGCGCCAGCAGCCAAGGTAAAGGAGGTGCCTACGAGCAGTACTTC. Its protein is CASSQGKGGAYEQYF.

The chain employs TRBV11-2 and TRBJ1-4; TRBD1 agrees at 11 bases. The junction had 5 bases not matched to a gene; V was cut back by 5 bases and J by 3 bases. Germline V gene sequence: CDR1 SGHAT, CDR2 FQNNGV. This CDR3 has 16 residues. Here the CDR3 reads CASSQGQGGSNEKLFF. As DNA, the CDR3 is TGTGCCAGCAGCCAGGGACAGGGGGGATCTAATGAAAAACTGTTTTTT.

J is TRBJ2-7 and V is TRBV18, with 8 bases aligning to TRBD1. V lost 1 base to trimming and J lost 3 bases; unmatched junction nucleotides: 5. In germline, CDR1 is KGHSH, CDR2 LQKENI. The CDR3 length is 15 residues. Written as DNA, the CDR3 is TGTGCCAGCTCACCACGCCAGGGGGCTGACTACGAGCAGTACTTC. Its translation: CASSPRQGADYEQYF.

A note on this clone: At the DNA level, this CDR3 is encoded by other sequences in the same sample as well. V and J are TRBV5-6 and TRBJ1-1, with D perhaps matching TRBD1 (5 bases). The CDR3 extends over 12 amino acids. Germline values: CDR1 SGHDT, CDR2 YYEEEE. The ends were cut back, 4 bases at V and 4 bases at J, with 8 bases in the middle. CDR3 in DNA: TGTGCCAGCAGCGGGGCTAGCACTGAAGCTTTCTTT. This gives the protein CASSGASTEAFF. The entire variable domain, with the rest obtained from reference TRBV5-6 and TRBJ1-1, is as follows: DAGVTQSPTHLIKTRGQQVTLRCSPKSGHDTVSWYQQALGQGPQFIFQYYEEEERQRGNFPDRFSGHQFPNYSSELNVNALLLGDSALYLCASSGASTEAFFGQGTRLTVV.

This clone has a single count. This chain joins TRBV28 and TRBJ1-1, with no clear D. Germline-derived CDR1 and CDR2 are MDHEN and SYDVKM. The CDR3 contains 20 residues. V lost 2 bases, J lost 1 base, and 26 bases lay in between. CDR3 nucleotides: TGTGCCAGCAGTTTAGAGTCCCAGTGGCTCTACGAGGGATCGAACACTGAAGCTTTCTTT. It encodes CASSLESQWLYEGSNTEAFF.

The chain uses TRBV6-5 and TRBJ2-1; maybe TRBD1 (6 bases). V was cut by 4 bases and J by 6 bases, with 19 bases left in between. The CDR3 consists of 16 residues. Germline-derived CDR1 and CDR2 are MNHEY and SVGAGI. The CDR3 loop is CASSSEFLNRVNEQFF. The CDR3 DNA is TGTGCCAGCAGTTCAGAATTCCTGAACAGGGTCAATGAGCAGTTCTTC.

The J gene is TRBJ2-1, the V gene TRBV29-1; D is possibly TRBD2 (6 bases). Germline CDR1 is SQVTM and CDR2 is ANQGSEA. The length of the CDR3 is 11 residues. V lost 7 bases to trimming and J lost 12 bases, with 16 bases between them. The CDR3 sequence: CSAAGEAGQFF. The DNA of the CDR3 is TGCAGCGCTGCCGGGGAAGCGGGGCAGTTCTTC.

This chain links TRBV11-2 with TRBJ1-1, with D unresolved. The germline V and J ends were trimmed by 1 base and 1 base, with 7 bases remaining between them. There are 14 residues in the CDR3. Germline V gene data show CDR1 as SGHAT and CDR2 as FQNNGV. Here the CDR3 reads CASSLVGPNTEAFF. The CDR3, as DNA: TGTGCCAGCAGCTTAGTTGGGCCGAACACTGAAGCTTTCTTT.

This clone was counted only a few times. This chain links TRBV10-2 with TRBJ2-2; D call uncertain. This CDR3 contains 15 residues. CDR1 and CDR2 from the germline V gene are WSHSY and SAAADI. The V and J ends lost 2 bases and 1 base respectively, with 8 bases between them. The CDR3 DNA reads TGCGCCAGCAGTGAGGGAGTTGGGAACACCGGGGAGCTGTTTTTT. Protein product: CASSEGVGNTGELFF.

This clone was found a few times. The V and J genes are TRBV25-1 and TRBJ2-2; weak D call: TRBD2 (6 bases). This CDR3 is 12 amino acids long. Trimming cost V 5 bases and J 7 bases, with 8 bases left between them. Germline V gene lookup returns CDR1 MGHDK and CDR2 SYGVNS. The CDR3 coding sequence is TGTGCCAGCAGTATGCGGGACGGGGAGCTGTTTTTT. It specifies CASSMRDGELFF.

The chain links TRBV5-1 to TRBJ2-7; tentative D call: TRBD1 (6 bases). This CDR3 comprises 14 residues. V was shortened by 2 bases and J by 5 bases, with 14 bases between the two germline ends. Germline-derived CDR1 and CDR2 are SGHRS and YFSETQ. The CDR3 reads CASSLPIGQNEQYF. The CDR3 DNA reads as TGCGCCAGCAGCTTACCCATTGGACAGAACGAGCAGTACTTC.